This TCR beta chain comes out of a study of T cells after yellow fever vaccination. One entry per CDR3 protein results from TCRdb running MiXCR on the 5' RACE reads. The table has some 240,000 distinct CDR3 sequences, approximately 3.8% seen once. This clonotype was recorded at least ten times. Germline CDR1 reads SGHRS; CDR2 reads YFSETQ. This CDR3 comprises 16 residues. V trimming: 4 bases; J trimming: 3 bases; junction bases outside the gene matches: 9. The source is a young man who received the YFV17D yellow fever vaccine. Sequences were derived from PBMCs, sampled 15 days after the yellow fever booster vaccination. The chain carries TRBV5-1 and TRBJ2-1, with 8 bases aligning to TRBD2. The CDR3 protein is CASSGIGTRNYNEQFF. The CDR3 DNA follows: TGCGCCAGCAGCGGGATCGGGACTAGGAACTACAATGAGCAGTTCTTC.